Listed here are 23 T cell receptor beta chains from one sample, sequenced in a study of monozygotic twins with cystic fibrosis (dated by TCRdb to 2020 to 2023). The library was built by means of the immunoSEQ multiplex PCR assay. TCRdb carries this immuneACCESS record with in-frame sequences only. Its versions omit some clonotypes, under half of them owing to an unresolved V gene in the studies checked, with the rest unexplained. The sample table lists some 11,000 clones, roughly 96% of them with a count of one. Together, the top ten hold roughly 0.79% of the sample. Sequencing was performed on blood. These receptor sequences come from a boy aged 5-17 years with cystic fibrosis.

This chain connects TRBV6-1 to TRBJ2-7; D is ambiguous. Per the germline V gene, CDR1 is MNHNS and CDR2 is SASEGT. Between the trimmed V and J ends, which lost 2 bases and 1 base, there was a span of 15 bases. CDR3 length equals 16 residues. CDR3 sequence (DNA): TGTGCCAGCAGTGAAACCTCCTGGCCCTTATCCTACGAGCAGTACTTC. Protein: CASSETSWPLSYEQYF.

The rearrangement links TRBV4-1 to TRBJ1-1; perhaps TRBD1 as D (6 bases). The CDR3 runs to 15 residues. Germline CDR1 reads MGHRA; CDR2 reads YSYEKL. Trimming removed 0 bases from V and 2 bases from J, with 10 bases in between. The DNA of the CDR3 is TGCGCCAGCAGCCAAGACCAGGACAGAAACACTGAAGCTTTCTTT. Translating gives CASSQDQDRNTEAFF.

The V gene is TRBV2, the J gene TRBJ2-6; no clear D. Germline loops: CDR1 SNHLY, CDR2 FYNNEI. CDR3 length: 15 residues. V dropped 7 bases and J dropped 0 bases, with 10 bases sitting between them. The CDR3 DNA reads as TGTGCCAGCATGAGGTGGAACTCTGGGGCCAACGTCCTGACTTTC. Protein: CASMRWNSGANVLTF.

The V gene is TRBV4-1, the J gene TRBJ2-1; 9 bases are shared with TRBD2. V lost 3 bases and J lost 4; bases outside the gene matches: 4. Germline assignment: CDR1 MGHRA and CDR2 YSYEKL. This CDR3 comprises 15 residues. CDR3 amino acids: CASSQRGGSYNEQFF. CDR3 nucleotides: TGCGCCAGCAGCCAGCGGGGGGGCTCGTACAATGAGCAGTTCTTC.

The chain carries TRBV28 and TRBJ2-5; a weak D match, TRBD2 (6 bases). Germline V gives CDR1 MDHEN, CDR2 SYDVKM. The CDR3 loop spans 15 amino acids. The germline V and J ends were trimmed by 2 bases and 0 bases, with 10 bases remaining between them. The CDR3 spells CASSLAGMYQETQYF. CDR3 in DNA: TGTGCCAGCAGTTTAGCGGGAATGTACCAAGAGACCCAGTACTTC.

V is TRBV5-8 and J is TRBJ2-1; 8 bases agree with TRBD1. Germline loops: CDR1 SGHTS, CDR2 YDEGEE. With 4 bases clipped from V and 10 bases from J, the junction kept 7 bases outside the gene matches. The CDR3 length is 13 residues. The CDR3 DNA sequence: TGTGCCAGCAGCCCGGACAGGGTCTACGAGCAGTTCTTC. It is translated as CASSPDRVYEQFF.

This chain links TRBV27 with TRBJ2-3; TRBD2 aligns across 12 bases. Germline assignment: CDR1 MNHEY and CDR2 SMNVEV (reference sequence). The length of the CDR3 is 18 residues. V dropped 6 bases and J dropped 5; count of bases not matched to a gene: 15. The CDR3 DNA is TGTGCCAGCAGCCCGGGCCTGACTAGCGGGAGAATAGGAGATACGCAGTATTTT. It is translated as CASSPGLTSGRIGDTQYF.

The chain has TRBV2 and TRBJ1-1, with D uncertain. V was trimmed by 10 bases and J by 8 bases, leaving 20 bases between them. Per germline, CDR1 SNHLY and CDR2 FYNNEI. CDR3 length: 13 residues. As DNA, the CDR3 is TGTGCCACCCCCGGACGGGCAGAGAAAGAAGCTTTCTTT. The encoded protein is CATPGRAEKEAFF.

The gene calls are TRBV6-1 and TRBJ2-7; D gene unclear. The CDR3 sequence is 15 residues long. The V gene lost 1 base and the J gene lost 4 bases, with 14 bases spanning the gap. Germline V gives CDR1 MNHNS, CDR2 SASEGT. The CDR3 reads CASSEGAASRYEQYF. The CDR3 coding sequence is TGTGCCAGCAGTGAAGGGGCAGCCTCTCGGTACGAGCAGTACTTC.

The chain has TRBV2 and TRBJ1-3; D might be TRBD1 (6 bases). The CDR3 consists of 15 residues. CDR1 is SNHLY and CDR2 is FYNNEI in the germline V gene. V shed 2 bases and J shed 7 bases, with 15 bases lying between them. CDR3 protein: CASSERDTRFNTIYF. CDR3 bases: TGTGCCAGCAGTGAACGGGACACGCGCTTCAACACCATATATTTT.

This chain joins TRBV29-1 and TRBJ2-7; maybe TRBD2 (7 bases). V lost 3 bases and J lost 4, with 16 bases in between. CDR3 size: 14 residues. CDR1 and CDR2 from the germline V gene are SQVTM and ANQGSEA. The CDR3 DNA is TGCAGCGTTGACAAGGAGGGGGGGATATACGAGCAGTACTTC. Translated, it gives CSVDKEGGIYEQYF.

The chain joins TRBV7-2 to TRBJ2-3; 10 nucleotides match TRBD2. Trimming at V came to 5 bases and at J to 4 bases, leaving 3 bases not matched to a gene. The CDR3 covers 14 residues. Germline V gives CDR1 SGHTA, CDR2 FQGNSA. This CDR3 is CASSRTSGADTQYF. DNA for the CDR3: TGTGCCAGCAGCCGGACTAGCGGCGCAGATACGCAGTATTTT.

In this sample, this clone turned up once. The chain carries TRBV6-6 and TRBJ1-1; D ambiguous. V gave up 4 bases and J gave up 1 base, with 7 bases separating them. The CDR3 covers 13 residues. CDR1 is MNHNY and CDR2 is SVGAGI in the germline V gene (reference sequence). As DNA, the CDR3 is TGTGCCAGCAGTTTAGCCGGGAACACTGAAGCTTTCTTT. Its translation: CASSLAGNTEAFF.

The gene calls are TRBV10-3 and TRBJ1-5; no definite D call. Deletions cut 5 bases from V and 6 bases from J, with 14 bases between. CDR3 length equals 14 residues. Germline V lookup: CDR1 ENHRY, CDR2 SYGVKD. The CDR3 is CAISPGMQVQPQHF. The CDR3 DNA reads as TGTGCCATCAGTCCCGGAATGCAGGTTCAGCCCCAGCATTTT.

The chain carries TRBV5-6 and TRBJ1-1; the D is unclear. The CDR3 extends over 15 amino acids. Germline V gene data show CDR1 as SGHDT and CDR2 as YYEEEE. Trimming cost V 3 bases and J 4 bases, with 16 bases left between them. This CDR3 is CASSSPFLTITEAFF. The DNA of the CDR3 is TGTGCCAGCAGCTCGCCCTTTCTTACTATCACTGAAGCTTTCTTT.

V gene TRBV9 combines with J gene TRBJ1-6, with D uncertain. The V gene lost 0 bases and the J gene lost 2 bases, with 9 bases spanning the gap. The CDR3 sequence is 16 residues long. Germline assignment: CDR1 SGDLS and CDR2 YYNGEE. The CDR3 DNA follows: TGTGCCAGCAGCGTAGGGGAGTGGGCCTATAATTCACCCCTCCACTTT. It encodes CASSVGEWAYNSPLHF.

The chain links TRBV7-9 to TRBJ2-1; D may be TRBD2 (5 bases). CDR3 length: 15 residues. V lost 5 bases, J lost 4 bases, and 15 bases lay in between. Germline CDR1 SEHNR, CDR2 FQNEAQ (reference sequence). The CDR3 sequence: CASSARTGKYNEQFF. The CDR3 DNA is TGTGCCAGCAGCGCACGGACTGGCAAATACAATGAGCAGTTCTTC.

The chain has TRBV30 and TRBJ2-5; D ambiguous. The DNA end is a closer match to TRBJ2-7, so the J assignment may be wrong. Germline-derived CDR1 and CDR2 are GTSNPN and SVGIG (reference sequence). The CDR3 length is 12 residues. DNA of the CDR3: TGTGCCTGGAGTAGGGCAGGATACGAGCAGTACTTC. This translates into CAWSRAGYEQYF.

This clone was counted between two and nine times. The chain recombines TRBV28 with TRBJ2-7; 7 bases line up with TRBD1. The V gene's germline CDR1 is MDHEN and CDR2 SYDVKM. The CDR3 has 14 amino acids. Trimming removed 5 bases from V and 2 bases from J; junction bases left unmatched: 6. The CDR3, as DNA: TGTGCCAGCAGTCCCGGGACAGCTACCTACGAGCAGTACTTC. Protein sequence: CASSPGTATYEQYF.

The gene calls are TRBV13 and TRBJ1-5; D not certain. The germline V gene has CDR1 PRHDT and CDR2 FYEKMQ (reference sequence). The CDR3 covers 13 residues. The V gene lost 6 bases and the J gene lost 0 bases, with 6 bases spanning the gap. This CDR3 reads CASSFGSNQPQHF. Here the CDR3 DNA reads TGTGCCAGCAGTTTTGGTAGCAATCAGCCCCAGCATTTT.

The chain has TRBV27 and TRBJ1-6; D call uncertain. This CDR3 comprises 13 residues. V was pared by 2 bases and J by 9 bases, with 8 bases between. The germline V gene encodes CDR1 MNHEY and CDR2 SMNVEV (reference sequence). CDR3 loop: CASSLSRGSPLHF. As DNA, the CDR3 is TGTGCCAGCAGTTTAAGCCGGGGTTCACCCCTCCACTTT.

The chain couples TRBV5-1 to TRBJ1-3, with TRBD1 matching over 7 bases. V was pared by 4 bases and J by 2 bases, with 12 bases of the junction left unmatched. The CDR3 runs 17 residues. The germline V gene has CDR1 SGHRS and CDR2 YFSETQ. CDR3 in amino acids: CASSRIVAQGTGNTIYF. CDR3 DNA sequence: TGCGCCAGCAGCCGAATCGTTGCACAGGGGACTGGAAACACCATATATTTT.

This clone was counted a single time. The genes are TRBV6-1 and TRBJ2-7; 9 positions match TRBD2. This CDR3 spans 14 amino acids. The V gene's germline CDR1 is MNHNS and CDR2 SASEGT. Germline trimming cut 8 bases from V and 1 base from J; bases unmatched to any gene: 6. CDR3 region: CASLATSGSYEQYF. CDR3 nucleotide sequence: TGTGCCAGCCTGGCGACTAGCGGATCCTACGAGCAGTACTTC.